These 8 T cell receptor beta chains share one sample of origin, sequenced in a study of blood T cell repertoires in COVID-19. Profiled with immunoSEQ multiplex PCR; TCRdb holds only in-frame clones, not every one. Of roughly 95,000 clones detected, just over 90% appear once; the ten largest clones hold less than 5%. The source material was peripheral blood. The receptors derive from a woman in her forties or fifties in a cohort sampled during active COVID-19.

The genes are TRBV5-5 and TRBJ2-5; 12 bases map to TRBD1. Germline CDR1 reads SGHKS; CDR2 reads YYEKEE (reference sequence). Germline trimming cut 5 bases from V and 5 bases from J; bases unmatched to any gene: 7. CDR3 length: 15 residues. The CDR3 sequence is CASRRPGTGGETQYF. DNA for the CDR3: TGTGCCAGCAGACGTCCCGGGACAGGGGGCGAGACCCAGTACTTC.

The chain links TRBV6-1 to TRBJ1-3; D is possibly TRBD1 (5 bases). There are 14 residues in the CDR3. Trimming pared 7 bases from V and 7 bases from J, leaving 17 bases between. Germline V gene sequence: CDR1 MNHNS, CDR2 SASEGT. This CDR3 reads CASTPTEEGNTIYF. In nucleotides, the CDR3 is TGTGCCAGCACCCCGACGGAGGAGGGGAACACCATATATTTT.

This clone was found a few times. This rearrangement joins TRBV7-9 to TRBJ2-1; perhaps TRBD2 as D (6 bases). Germline V lookup: CDR1 SEHNR, CDR2 FQNEAQ (reference sequence). V lost 8 bases, J lost 4 bases, and 15 bases lay in between. This CDR3 spans 14 amino acids. In DNA form, the CDR3 reads TGTGCCAGCGCGTCTAGCGCGGCATACAATGAGCAGTTCTTC. Residues: CASASSAAYNEQFF.

V and J are TRBV7-9 and TRBJ1-2; D is uncertain. The CDR3 spans 14 residues. Germline CDR1 is SEHNR and CDR2 is FQNEAQ (reference sequence). V dropped 5 bases and J dropped 3 bases, with 13 bases sitting between them. The CDR3 DNA follows: TGTGCCAGCAGCAGATCCGGGTCCGACTATGGCTACACCTTC. This codes for CASSRSGSDYGYTF.

The genes are TRBV19 and TRBJ1-1; the match to TRBD1 covers 8 bases. The germline CDR1 and CDR2 sequences are LNHDA and SQIVND (reference sequence). V gave up 6 bases and J gave up 5 bases; unmatched junction bases: 5. The CDR3 is made up of 13 amino acids. CDR3 DNA sequence: TGTGCCAGTAGGGGAACAGGGGGTACTGAAGCTTTCTTT. Translation gives CASRGTGGTEAFF.

The V gene is TRBV2, the J gene TRBJ2-3, with TRBD2 identical over 7 bases. The V gene's germline CDR1 is SNHLY and CDR2 FYNNEI. V lost 7 bases, J lost 2 bases, and 12 bases stayed unmatched. CDR3 size: 16 residues. The CDR3 bases are TGTGCCAGCAACCTGGGGGGGGACGGAATCACAGATACGCAGTATTTT. It yields the protein CASNLGGDGITDTQYF. Together with reference TRBV2 and TRBJ2-3, the CDR3 gives the full variable domain: EPEVTQTPSHQVTQMGQEVILRCVPISNHLYFYWYRQILGQKVEFLVSFYNNEISEKSEIFDDQFSVERPDGSNFTLKIRSTKLEDSAMYFCASNLGGDGITDTQYFGPGTRLTVL.

The chain couples TRBV27 to TRBJ2-3, with TRBD2 as a possible D gene (6 bases). The CDR3 spans 13 residues. Trimming shortened V by 6 bases and J by 0 bases, and 7 bases separated the two germline ends. CDR1 and CDR2 (germline): MNHEY, SMNVEV (reference sequence). CDR3 bases: TGTGCCAGCAGGGGGACTAGCACAGATACGCAGTATTTT. It specifies CASRGTSTDTQYF.

The CDR3 sequence is CASSPRGGGPYEQYF. The CDR3 coding sequence is TGTGCCAGTAGTCCCCGTGGCGGGGGACCCTACGAGCAGTACTTC. The chain combines TRBV19 with TRBJ2-7; TRBD2 matches 7 bases. The germline gives CDR1 LNHDA, CDR2 SQIVND (reference sequence). The CDR3 covers 15 residues. With 5 bases clipped from V and 2 bases from J, the junction kept 9 bases outside the gene matches.